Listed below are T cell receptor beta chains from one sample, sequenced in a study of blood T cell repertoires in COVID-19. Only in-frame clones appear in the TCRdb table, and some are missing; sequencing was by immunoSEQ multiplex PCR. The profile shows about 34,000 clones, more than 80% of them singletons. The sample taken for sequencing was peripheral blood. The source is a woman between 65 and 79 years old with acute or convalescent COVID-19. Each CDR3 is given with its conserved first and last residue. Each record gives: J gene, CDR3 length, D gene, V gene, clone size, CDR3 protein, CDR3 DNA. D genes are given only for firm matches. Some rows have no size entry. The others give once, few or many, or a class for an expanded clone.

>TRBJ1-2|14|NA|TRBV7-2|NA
CASSLGGGIEGYTF
TGTGCCAGCAGCTTAGGGGGGGGAATTGAGGGCTACACCTTC
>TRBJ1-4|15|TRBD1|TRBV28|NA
CASTTPGTGSEKLFF
TGTGCCAGCACCACGCCCGGGACAGGGTCGGAAAAACTGTTTTTT
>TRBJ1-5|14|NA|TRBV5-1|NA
CASSIGQGDQPQHF
TGCGCCAGCAGTATCGGCCAGGGCGACCAGCCCCAGCATTTT
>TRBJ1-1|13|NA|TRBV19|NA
CASADRMNTEAFF
TGTGCCAGTGCAGACAGAATGAACACTGAAGCTTTCTTT
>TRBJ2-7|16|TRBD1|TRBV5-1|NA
CASSLALNRGLYEQYF
TGCGCCAGCAGCTTGGCCCTCAACAGGGGCCTCTACGAGCAGTACTTC
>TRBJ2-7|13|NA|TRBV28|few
CASSLAREWEQYF
TGTGCCAGCAGTTTAGCCCGGGAATGGGAGCAGTACTTC
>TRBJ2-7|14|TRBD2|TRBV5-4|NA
CASSLSSGGGEQYF
TGTGCCAGCAGCTTGTCTAGCGGGGGAGGCGAGCAGTACTTC
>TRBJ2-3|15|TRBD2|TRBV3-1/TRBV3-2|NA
CASSQAGTSFDTQYF
TGTGCCAGCAGCCAAGCCGGGACTAGCTTCGATACGCAGTATTTT
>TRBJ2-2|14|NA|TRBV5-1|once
CASSLVQNTGELFF
TGCGCCAGCAGCTTGGTCCAGAACACCGGGGAGCTGTTTTTT
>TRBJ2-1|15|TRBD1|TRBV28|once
CASSFRDRGYNEQFF
TGTGCCAGCAGTTTTAGGGACAGGGGATACAATGAGCAGTTCTTC